The entry that follows covers one T cell receptor (beta chain) sequence. V shed 1 base and J 2 bases; nucleotides not matched to a gene: 8. The CDR3 totals 17 residues. Germline V CDR1 and CDR2: LGHDT, YNNKEL (reference sequence). These data originate in a study of blood T cell repertoires in COVID-19. Assay used: immunoSEQ multiplex PCR; TCRdb lists only in-frame clones, some missing. This table has hundreds of thousands of clones, 90% appearing once. Material for sequencing was PBMCs or T cells enriched from blood (not recorded which). The rearrangement uses TRBV3-1 (or the pseudogene TRBV3-2) and TRBJ2-3, with 8 nucleotides matching TRBD2. The TCR was taken from a man aged 25 to 40 who had been exposed to COVID-19. The CDR3 nucleotides read TGTGCCAGCAGCCAAGGAGGTCGCGGGGGGAACACAGATACGCAGTATTTT. It encodes CASSQGGRGGNTDTQYF.